Included here is one T cell receptor (beta chain) sequence, with context. These data originate in a study of blood T cell repertoires in COVID-19. Under the authors' procedure: Reference gene primer amplification yielded estimated nucleated cell counts. The repertoire was sequenced with immunoSEQ multiplex PCR; TCRdb's copy has only in-frame clones and lacks some. The V and J calls and clone size come from that table; D and trimming were worked out from the DNA. The table has roughly 200,000 clones, 84% seen once. Germline V gene lookup returns CDR1 LNHDA and CDR2 SQIVND (reference sequence). This CDR3 spans 14 amino acids. Trimming stripped 4 bases from V and 5 bases from J, with 12 bases between.

Sequenced: peripheral blood. The genes are TRBV19 and TRBJ1-5; D remains unclear. The TCR was taken from a woman between 65 and 79 years old with active or convalescent COVID-19. The CDR3 is CASSSQARYQPQHF. The DNA of the CDR3 is TGTGCCAGTAGTAGCCAGGCTCGCTATCAGCCCCAGCATTTT.